In this sample, the clone carrying this TCR beta chain turned up a few times. The target antigen is unknown. This sample was taken from a study of beta chain features in type 1 diabetes. Every isolated RNA sample was fully reverse transcribed, so sequencing captured expressed TCRB transcripts. Mean read depth for naive, central memory and regulatory T cell samples was about 3.4 million reads. Profiling relied on immunoSEQ multiplex PCR, and the TCRdb table lists in-frame clones only, not all of them. Of under 200,000 clones listed, about 8.3% are singletons. Germline-derived CDR1 and CDR2 are SGHTA and FQGNSA. V was pared by 5 bases and J by 1 base, with 8 bases between. CDR3 size: 13 residues. Study observations and caveats: TCRB CDR3 length was moderately but significantly reduced in all four CD4+ subsets of Type 1 diabetes patients. More deletions and fewer insertions at VDJ junctions were found in patients with type 1 diabetes. A possible short-template PCR bias applies equally to patients and controls. For patients, the naive, central memory and Treg TCRB repertoires appeared more alike than for healthy donors.

The V gene is TRBV7-2, the J gene TRBJ1-1; D possibly corresponds to TRBD1 (6 bases). The sequenced material came from central memory CD4+ T cells from blood. This receptor was taken from a woman aged 18-29 years with type 1 diabetes. The DNA for the CDR3 is TGTGCCAGCAGCCCGGGACAGAACACTGAAGCTTTCTTT. Its translation is CASSPGQNTEAFF.